The 15 T cell receptor beta chains given below trace back to one sample, sequenced in a study of T cell responses to AZD1222 COVID-19 vaccine. The protocol was immunoSEQ multiplex PCR, while the TCRdb copy is restricted to in-frame clones and leaves out a portion. The sample includes about 180,000 clones, around nine tenths seen only once; the top ten take about 2.8%. The source material was peripheral blood, sampled on day 0 of AZD1222 vaccination. These receptors were taken from an adult in good health.

The CDR3 coding sequence is TGTGCCAGCAGTGATTTCGCTAACTATGGCTACACCTTC. Protein sequence: CASSDFANYGYTF. The chain has TRBV6-1 and TRBJ1-2; D remains ambiguous. The CDR3 sequence is 13 residues long. Trimming cost V 3 bases and J 0 bases, with 5 bases left between them. The germline V gene encodes CDR1 MNHNS and CDR2 SASEGT.

The rearrangement joins TRBV7-9 to TRBJ2-1; 7 bases are shared with TRBD1. Trimming took 6 bases from V and 12 from J; bases not matched to a gene: 8. CDR1 and CDR2 from the germline V gene are SEHNR and FQNEAQ (reference sequence). This CDR3 contains 12 residues. The CDR3 nucleotides read TGTGCCAGCAGATATAACAGGGGCACGCAGTTCTTC. It is translated as CASRYNRGTQFF.

V and J are TRBV5-1 and TRBJ2-6, with D possibly being TRBD1 (6 bases). Trimming took off 0 bases at V and 0 bases at J, with 10 bases between the two ends. The germline V gene has CDR1 SGHRS and CDR2 YFSETQ. The CDR3 runs 17 residues. CDR3 DNA sequence: TGCGCCAGCAGCTTGGACAGGGCGTCCTCTGGGGCCAACGTCCTGACTTTC. Translated, it gives CASSLDRASSGANVLTF.

The chain recombines TRBV4-1 with TRBJ1-2; D perhaps matches TRBD1 (6 bases). The germline V gene encodes CDR1 MGHRA and CDR2 YSYEKL. V was cut by 3 bases and J by 5 bases, with 19 bases left in between. This CDR3 region has 16 residues. DNA of the CDR3: TGCGCCAGCAGCCACACCCCCGGGGGGGCTTCTTATGGCTACACCTTC. Its translation is CASSHTPGGASYGYTF.

This sequence joins TRBV2 and TRBJ1-2, with D uncertain. Germline lookup yields CDR1 SNHLY and CDR2 FYNNEI. The V end was cut by 5 bases, the J end by 4 bases, with 20 bases between. The CDR3 length is 16 residues. This chain's CDR3 is CASSTTMDASGYGYTF. The CDR3 DNA sequence: TGTGCCAGCAGTACCACCATGGACGCCTCGGGCTATGGCTACACCTTC.

This rearrangement joins TRBV12-3 or TRBV12-4 to TRBJ2-1; 8 nucleotides match TRBD2. V lost 5 bases and J lost 6; bases outside the gene matches: 3. The CDR3 covers 13 residues. The CDR3 region has the DNA TGTGCCAGCAGTCTCGGGAGGGCCAATGAGCAGTTCTTC. Protein: CASSLGRANEQFF.

This chain uses TRBV6-1 with TRBJ1-2; the D is unclear. CDR3 length: 13 amino acids. V was cut by 2 bases and J by 9 bases, with 13 bases left in between. The V gene's germline CDR1 is MNHNS and CDR2 SASEGT. The CDR3 DNA reads TGTGCCAGCAGTGAAAGTTCCCCTATTAGCTACACCTTC. Translating it yields CASSESSPISYTF.

The gene calls are TRBV19 and TRBJ2-5, with a weak D call TRBD1 (5 bases). The germline gives CDR1 LNHDA, CDR2 SQIVND (reference sequence). The CDR3 consists of 13 residues. The germline V and J ends were trimmed by 7 bases and 5 bases, with 14 bases remaining between them. CDR3 residues: CASTTALEETQYF. CDR3 DNA: TGTGCCAGTACGACAGCCCTGGAGGAGACCCAGTACTTC.

The chain combines TRBV5-1 with TRBJ1-1; D might be TRBD1 (5 bases). Germline-derived CDR1 and CDR2 are SGHRS and YFSETQ. The V gene lost 4 bases and the J gene lost 3 bases, with 19 bases spanning the gap. The CDR3 is 16 amino acids. CDR3 nucleotides: TGCGCCAGCAGCGGACCGGGACGGAGGTTAGACACTGAAGCTTTCTTT. It specifies CASSGPGRRLDTEAFF.

V usage is TRBV20-1 and J usage is TRBJ2-7; D uncertain. Trimming took 6 bases from V and 5 from J, leaving 14 bases between them. Germline assignment: CDR1 DFQATT and CDR2 SNEGSKA (reference sequence). CDR3 length: 12 residues. This chain's CDR3 is CSASVWGNEQYF. Here the CDR3 DNA reads TGCAGTGCCAGTGTGTGGGGAAACGAGCAGTACTTC.

The chain has TRBV6-4 and TRBJ2-3, with 11 bases identical to TRBD2. The trim removed 5 bases at V and 1 base at J, leaving 2 bases unmatched. The CDR3 has 15 residues. Germline lookup yields CDR1 MRHNA and CDR2 SNTAGT. The CDR3 sequence: CASSQLAGGTDTQYF. For the CDR3, the DNA is TGTGCCAGCAGTCAACTAGCGGGGGGCACAGATACGCAGTATTTT.

The chain has TRBV2 and TRBJ1-1, with no clear D. V was pared by 4 bases and J by 4 bases, with 13 bases between. Germline V gene sequence: CDR1 SNHLY, CDR2 FYNNEI. The CDR3 has 14 amino acids. The DNA of the CDR3 is TGTGCCAGCAGTGTTGAGGGCCGAGGCACTGAAGCTTTCTTT. Its protein product is CASSVEGRGTEAFF.

The V and J genes are TRBV5-6 and TRBJ1-1; no definite D call. CDR1 SGHDT and CDR2 YYEEEE come from the germline V gene. CDR3 length equals 11 residues. The V end lost 2 bases, the J end lost 7 bases, and 6 bases lay between the germline ends. DNA of the CDR3: TGTGCCAGCAGCTTCGGTGGTGAAGCTTTCTTT. It specifies CASSFGGEAFF.

The V and J genes are TRBV7-8 and TRBJ2-7, with TRBD2 matching over 8 bases. This CDR3 spans 14 amino acids. In germline, CDR1 is SGHVS, CDR2 FQNEAQ. V shed 5 bases and J 9 bases; nucleotides not matched to a gene: 12. The CDR3 reads CASSLGGEGSVQYF. The CDR3 bases are TGTGCCAGCAGCCTCGGGGGGGAGGGCTCCGTGCAGTACTTC.

V gene TRBV5-1 combines with J gene TRBJ1-1; D is unresolved. The germline V gene encodes CDR1 SGHRS and CDR2 YFSETQ. CDR3 size: 13 residues. The V end lost 0 bases, the J end lost 7 bases, and 10 bases lay between the germline ends. This chain's CDR3 is CASSLGPSHEAFF. The CDR3 DNA is TGCGCCAGCAGCTTGGGACCCTCTCATGAAGCTTTCTTT. The full variable domain, with the rest looked up from reference TRBV5-1 and TRBJ1-1, is KAGVTQTPRYLIKTRGQQVTLSCSPISGHRSVSWYQQTPGQGLQFLFEYFSETQRNKGNFPGRFSGRQFSNSRSEMNVSTLELGDSALYLCASSLGPSHEAFFGQGTRLTVV.